The clone carrying this T cell receptor (beta chain) was found a few times. Antigen: not known. Documented treatment: around 19 received Ad26.COV2.S at low or high dose, single or two shots; about 5 received placebo; per-sample allocation not given. Day 63 after the first injection of vaccine or placebo was the sampling time. Donation was by an adult aged 18-55 years who was in Boston. An Ad26 vector was used to express Wuhan-strain SARS-CoV-2 spike as the vaccine. The CDR3 runs to 12 residues. Germline V CDR1 and CDR2: MNHNS, SASEGT. Trimming took 2 bases from V and 8 from J, leaving 4 bases between them. Data came from immunoSEQ multiplex PCR; TCRdb stores just in-frame clones and leaves some out. The data hold roughly 420,000 clones, with roughly 90% observed a single time. The sample is drawn from a study of Ad26.COV2.S vaccination and SARS-CoV-2 variants. Study conclusions and caveats: Reportedly, after vaccination the spike-specific CD8+ and CD4+ T cell responses displayed substantial breadth.

The chain links TRBV6-1 to TRBJ1-6, with no clear D. This specimen was peripheral blood, taken in a trial of Ad26.COV2.S vaccine versus placebo. This clonotype was sampled from a person between 18 and 65 years old who received the Ad26.COV2.S COVID-19 vaccine or a placebo. This CDR3 is CASSERDSPLHF. DNA for the CDR3: TGTGCCAGCAGTGAACGAGATTCACCCCTCCACTTT.